Listed here are 10 T cell receptor beta chains from one sample, sequenced in a study of a mutant IDH1 vaccine in newly diagnosed glioma. Time point given: week 11, during vaccination. Mutant IDH1 20-mer peptide, at 300 ug, made up each vaccine dose, with topical imiquimod. These receptors' targets are unknown. The data were produced by immunoSEQ multiplex PCR, yet TCRdb's version contains in-frame clones alone and is incomplete. Of some 52,000 clones listed, roughly 90% are singletons. Sequences were derived from PBMCs, sampled from a glioma patient whose treatment included an IDH1 peptide vaccine. The source is a man aged 45 to 65 with glioma.

The rearrangement links TRBV9 to TRBJ2-3; TRBD2 matches 7 bases. Germline V gives CDR1 SGDLS, CDR2 YYNGEE. CDR3 size: 15 residues. The V and J ends lost 3 bases and 4 bases, in that order; junction bases with no gene match: 8. The CDR3 DNA reads TGTGCCAGCAGCGGGGAGGGGCTCCGGGCAGATACGCAGTATTTT. This gives the protein CASSGEGLRADTQYF. Combining the CDR3 with reference TRBV9 and TRBJ2-3 gives the whole variable domain DSGVTQTPKHLITATGQRVTLRCSPRSGDLSVYWYQQSLDQGLQFLIQYYNGEERAKGNILERFSAQQFPDLHSELNLSSLELGDSALYFCASSGEGLRADTQYFGPGTRLTVL.

V is TRBV10-3 and J is TRBJ2-5, with 9 bases identical to TRBD1. The DNA end lines up better with TRBJ2-7; the J call may be wrong. CDR1 and CDR2 from the germline V gene are ENHRY and SYGVKD. This CDR3 spans 16 amino acids. The CDR3 DNA is TGTGCCATCAGTGACGGACAGGGGACGCGACACTACGAGCAGTACTTC. This codes for CAISDGQGTRHYEQYF.

CDR3 DNA sequence: TGTGCCAGCAGCGTTGGGTGGAACACCGGGGAGCTGTTTTTT. Protein product: CASSVGWNTGELFF. The genes are TRBV7-2 and TRBJ2-2, with D unresolved. This CDR3 is built from 14 residues. The germline V gene has CDR1 SGHTA and CDR2 FQGNSA. Deletions cut 5 bases from V and 1 base from J, with 8 bases between.

The genes are TRBV9 and TRBJ1-2; D possibly corresponds to TRBD1 (5 bases). Germline assignment: CDR1 SGDLS and CDR2 YYNGEE. The CDR3 has 13 residues. Trimming left V 4 bases short and J 6 bases short, with 13 bases between. The CDR3 nucleotides read TGTGCCAGCAGCCCTGGACATTATCATGGCTACACCTTC. It translates to CASSPGHYHGYTF.

In nucleotides, the CDR3 is TGTGCCAGCAGTCAACCCACTGGGGACCGCCGCTACGAGCAGTACTTC. Its protein is CASSQPTGDRRYEQYF. V gene TRBV27 combines with J gene TRBJ2-7; either TRBD1 or TRBD2 may supply D (5 bases each). Trimming shortened V by 5 bases and J by 3 bases, and 20 bases separated the two germline ends. Per germline, CDR1 MNHEY and CDR2 SMNVEV (reference sequence). The CDR3 extends over 16 amino acids.

The chain recombines TRBV6-1 with TRBJ1-3; D not resolved. V was cut by 8 bases and J by 7 bases, with 21 bases left in between. The CDR3 has 15 residues. CDR1 and CDR2 from the germline V gene are MNHNS and SASEGT. CDR3 amino acids: CASRGRAVLSNTIYF. DNA for the CDR3: TGTGCCAGCCGTGGCAGAGCGGTACTTTCGAACACCATATATTTT.

The V and J genes are TRBV30 and TRBJ1-1; 9 bases align to TRBD1. The CDR3 is 12 residues long. J gave up 5 bases and V 5 bases, and 3 bases lay outside the gene matches. Germline V lookup: CDR1 GTSNPN, CDR2 SVGIG (reference sequence). The CDR3, as DNA: TGTGCCTGGGACAGGGGGAGAACTGAAGCTTTCTTT. Translation: CAWDRGRTEAFF.

The chain is built from TRBV5-1 and TRBJ2-7, with D tentatively TRBD1 or TRBD2 (5 bases each). CDR3 length: 14 residues. The V gene's germline CDR1 is SGHRS and CDR2 YFSETQ. With 4 bases removed from V and 0 bases from J, the gap between germline ends came to 11 bases. CDR3 amino acids: CASSLGTASYEQYF. CDR3 bases: TGCGCCAGCAGCCTTGGGACGGCCTCCTACGAGCAGTACTTC.

V is TRBV5-6 and J is TRBJ2-7, with a weak D call TRBD2 (6 bases). Germline V gene data show CDR1 as SGHDT and CDR2 as YYEEEE. V was pared by 0 bases and J by 3 bases, with 16 bases between. This CDR3 has 16 amino acids. The CDR3 DNA reads as TGTGCCAGCAGCTTGGGGGGAGGAGGTCTGGACTACGAGCAGTACTTC. It translates to CASSLGGGGLDYEQYF. Filled out from reference TRBV5-6 and TRBJ2-7, the complete variable domain reads DAGVTQSPTHLIKTRGQQVTLRCSPKSGHDTVSWYQQALGQGPQFIFQYYEEEERQRGNFPDRFSGHQFPNYSSELNVNALLLGDSALYLCASSLGGGGLDYEQYFGPGTRLTVT.

This chain uses TRBV5-6 with TRBJ1-1; D call uncertain. The V gene lost 4 bases and the J gene lost 6 bases, with 13 bases spanning the gap. This CDR3 comprises 13 residues. CDR1 is SGHDT, CDR2 YYEEEE, per germline. DNA for the CDR3: TGTGCCAGCAGCCCTCTACTGGGTCCTGAAGCTTTCTTT. This translates into CASSPLLGPEAFF.